This TCR beta chain came from a study of patients and donors after allogeneic stem cell transplantation. TCRdb used MiXCR to reprocess the RT-PCR reads, holding one entry per CDR3 protein. The sample has some 880,000 distinct CDR3 sequences, over 15% seen once. The germline V gene encodes CDR1 SGHAT and CDR2 FQNNGV. The V end was cut by 6 bases, the J end by 4 bases, with 21 bases between. CDR3 length equals 17 residues. What was sequenced was blood, either unsorted or a sorted T cell fraction (not recorded which). The TCR comes from a human donor who was either an allogeneic HSCT recipient or a stem cell or donor lymphocyte infusion donor (not recorded which). It is not recorded whose cells these are; they may come from a transplant donor. The V call is TRBV11-2, the J call TRBJ2-2, with D possibly being TRBD2 (6 bases). CDR3 coding DNA: TGTGCCAGCAGGGAGATTCGTAGGCAGGGAGGCACCGGGGAGCTGTTTTTT. The encoded protein is CASREIRRQGGTGELFF.